A selection of T cell receptor beta chains follows, all from one sample in a study of blood T cell repertoires in COVID-19. Generated by immunoSEQ multiplex PCR, the TCRdb table keeps only in-frame clones and is missing some. The sample has tens of thousands of clones, about 84% seen once. Source material: peripheral blood. The receptors derive from a human donor in a cohort sampled during active COVID-19. Both conserved end residues are part of each CDR3. D genes are given only for firm matches. Size values are once, few and many counts, or a class for expanded clones, and some rows have none.

d_call	v_call	j_call	clone_size	cdr3_nt	cdr3_aa
TRBD2	TRBV6-1	TRBJ2-3	once	TGTGCCAGCAGTGAAGTACTCCTAGCGGGAGGGGGGGAGGATACGCAGTATTTT	CASSEVLLAGGGEDTQYF
TRBD1	TRBV7-8	TRBJ2-5	-	TGTGCCAGCAGCGTCCCCCGACAGGGCCAAGAGACCCAGTACTTC	CASSVPRQGQETQYF
-	TRBV28	TRBJ1-2	-	TGTGCCAGCAGCCGGACAGCGAGCTATGGCTACACCTTC	CASSRTASYGYTF
-	TRBV28	TRBJ1-4	-	TGTGCCAGCAGGCTTATGGGGGCGCGTGAAAAACTGTTTTTT	CASRLMGAREKLFF
-	TRBV19	TRBJ2-6	-	TGTGCCAGTAGTAGGATACAGAGCTCTGGGGCCAACGTCCTGACTTTC	CASSRIQSSGANVLTF
TRBD1	TRBV25-1	TRBJ1-2	-	TGTGCCAGCAGTGAATATAAGCCGACAGGGGATGATGGCTACACCTTC	CASSEYKPTGDDGYTF
TRBD2	TRBV27	TRBJ2-5	-	TGTGCCAGTCAGCCTAGCGGGAGAGGAGAGACCCAGTACTTC	CASQPSGRGETQYF
TRBD2	TRBV7-6	TRBJ2-1	once	TGTGCCAGCAGCTTAGGGACTAGCACCTTTTACAATGAGCAGTTCTTC	CASSLGTSTFYNEQFF
-	TRBV12-3/TRBV12-4	TRBJ1-2	once	TGTGCCAGCAGTTCGCAGGGTGGCTACACCTTC	CASSSQGGYTF
TRBD1	TRBV28	TRBJ1-5	-	TGTGCCACCCACGGGACAGGATTTAATCAGCCCCAGCATTTT	CATHGTGFNQPQHF
-	TRBV27	TRBJ1-1	-	TGTGCCAGCAGTTTTGGGGGGAAGATGGGACTTTTTGAAGCTTTCTTT	CASSFGGKMGLFEAFF
TRBD1	TRBV7-2	TRBJ1-4	-	TGTGCCAGCAGCTTTCCGGGACAGGTCGATGAAAAACTGTTTTTT	CASSFPGQVDEKLFF
-	TRBV5-1	TRBJ2-3	-	TGCGCCAGCAGCTTGGGGGGAGTGTCGTTAGATACGCAGTATTTT	CASSLGGVSLDTQYF
-	TRBV5-1	TRBJ2-5	-	TGCGCCAGCAGCAGGACTCAAAAGGAGACCCAGTACTTC	CASSRTQKETQYF
TRBD1	TRBV7-9	TRBJ1-2	many	TGTGCCAGCAGCTCGGCCCCGGGACAGGGGGTTTATGACTACACCTTC	CASSSAPGQGVYDYTF
-	TRBV2	TRBJ1-2	-	TGTGCCAGTAACACAGCTAACTATGGCTACACCTTC	CASNTANYGYTF
TRBD1	TRBV5-5	TRBJ2-3	-	TGTGCCAGCAGCTTACCCGGGACAGGGGGCGCAGATACGCAGTATTTT	CASSLPGTGGADTQYF
-	TRBV11-2	TRBJ1-2	many	TGTGCCAGCAGCGAAGGGACTTTGGGTGGCTACACCTTC	CASSEGTLGGYTF
-	TRBV21-1	TRBJ2-1	-	TGTGCCAGCAGCCCCCCTGGCGGGCGCTCCTACAATGAGCAGTTCTTC	CASSPPGGRSYNEQFF
-	TRBV7-2	TRBJ1-5	-	TGTGCCAGCAGCCCGTCCACCGACAGAAACAATCAGCCCCAGCATTTT	CASSPSTDRNNQPQHF
-	TRBV5-6	TRBJ2-3	-	TGTGCCAGCAGCTTGGGGTATTGGGGGCCCACAGATACGCAGTATTTT	CASSLGYWGPTDTQYF
TRBD1	TRBV19	TRBJ1-2	once	TGTGCCAGTACCAGCCGGGACAGGCCTTATGGCTACACCTTC	CASTSRDRPYGYTF
TRBD2	TRBV19	TRBJ2-1	once	TGTGCCAGTAGGGGACTAGCGGGAGGATCCTACAATGAGCAGTTCTTC	CASRGLAGGSYNEQFF
-	TRBV5-1	TRBJ1-2	-	TGCGCCAGCAGCTCATGGCCGGGAAACTTGTTGGATGGCTACACCTTC	CASSSWPGNLLDGYTF
TRBD1	TRBV11-2	TRBJ2-3	once	TGTGCCAGCAGCTTAGTCCCGGACAGGGGGCGTGATACGCAGTATTTT	CASSLVPDRGRDTQYF
-	TRBV28	TRBJ1-1	many	TGTGCCAGCAGTTCGACTTATGGGACTGGAGAAGCTTTCTTT	CASSSTYGTGEAFF
TRBD2	TRBV28	TRBJ2-1	-	TGTGCCAGCAGTTTAGGGACTAGCGGGAGGAATGAGCAGTTCTTC	CASSLGTSGRNEQFF